This TCR beta chain was documented in a study of glioma-infiltrating T cells after dendritic cell vaccination. As for the study in general: Monocyte-derived dendritic cells, cultured approximately seven days with IL-4 and GM-CSF, were pulsed with autologous tumor lysate. Study-wide results and limits: Complete blood and tumor specimen sets were limited to few patients.

All glioblastoma patients lacked an isocitrate dehydrogenase mutation. About this clone itself: The antigen is unknown.

Amplification used 60 V beta primers and 13 J beta primers. Only in-frame clones appear in the TCRdb table, and some are missing; sequencing was by immunoSEQ multiplex PCR. In the table there are 40,000 to 60,000 clones, 65% to 90% of which are singletons. The CDR3 extends over 12 amino acids. Between the trimmed V and J ends, which lost 1 base and 7 bases, there was a span of 5 bases. Germline CDR1 is SEHNR and CDR2 is FQNEAQ (reference sequence). V and J are TRBV7-9 and TRBJ2-1, with D hard to call. The material was blood, obtained before dendritic cell vaccination. The clonotype originates from a human donor with glioblastoma. CDR3 protein: CASSLVANEQFF. The CDR3 DNA follows: TGTGCCAGCAGCTTAGTTGCGAATGAGCAGTTCTTC.